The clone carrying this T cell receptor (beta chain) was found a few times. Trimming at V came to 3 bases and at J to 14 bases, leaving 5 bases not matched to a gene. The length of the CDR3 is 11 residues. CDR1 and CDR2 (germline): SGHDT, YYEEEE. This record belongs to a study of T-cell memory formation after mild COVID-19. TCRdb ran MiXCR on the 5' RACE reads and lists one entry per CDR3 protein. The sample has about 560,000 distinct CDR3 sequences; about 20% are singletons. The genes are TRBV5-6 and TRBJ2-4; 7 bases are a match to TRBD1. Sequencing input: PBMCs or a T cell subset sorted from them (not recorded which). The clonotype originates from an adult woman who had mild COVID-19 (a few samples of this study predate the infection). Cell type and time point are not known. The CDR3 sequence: CASSYSGTEYF. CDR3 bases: TGTGCCAGCAGCTATTCCGGGACAGAGTACTTC.